This TCR beta chain was captured in a study of T cell responses to AZD1222 COVID-19 vaccine. Study overall: Pooling covered second doses at about 4 or about 12 weeks. Whole-study findings and limits: Regions 160-218 and 743-854 dominated among vaccine-associated CD4 TCRs spanning spike. Among the donors, most were white British and more were female, and clonal diversity was possibly underestimated. Targets within unmutated variant regions were reportedly found for nearly half of spike-specific TCRs.

The protocol was immunoSEQ multiplex PCR, while the TCRdb copy is restricted to in-frame clones and leaves out a portion. Of over 100,000 clones in the sample, roughly nine tenths were seen once. With regard to this clone: Its antigen is not known. One end of the junction is discordant with germline, which a read error may explain.

The specimen was peripheral blood, collected on day 0 of AZD1222 vaccination. This sequence was found in an adult in good health.

The DNA for the CDR3 is TGTGCCAGTAGCCGTGGGCAGGGCTGGACTTTT. Translated: CASSRGQGWTF. This chain links TRBV19 with TRBJ1-3; a weak D match, TRBD1 (5 bases). Germline V gene sequence: CDR1 LNHDA, CDR2 SQIVND (reference sequence). The CDR3 runs 11 residues.